The following is a T cell receptor (beta chain) sequence with its context. Its antigen remains unidentified. The germline V and J ends were trimmed by 0 bases and 2 bases, with 10 bases remaining between them. Per the germline V gene, CDR1 is MNHEY and CDR2 is SVGAGI. This CDR3 comprises 15 residues. This entry is derived from a study of cytotoxic CD8 clonotypes in ibrutinib-treated CLL. The table came from immunoSEQ multiplex PCR; TCRdb's copy has only in-frame clones and leaves some out. The table includes some 46,000 clones, about 70% detected once. General study points: Public clonotypes, found uncommonly, either contracted or stayed stable on treatment.

The material sequenced was PBMCs, taken after 12 months of ibrutinib treatment. The rearrangement joins TRBV6-5 to TRBJ1-2; D unclear. The clonotype comes from a human donor with chronic lymphocytic leukemia. This CDR3 is CASSYSKAENYGYTF. The CDR3 DNA reads TGTGCCAGCAGTTACTCGAAGGCGGAGAACTATGGCTACACCTTC.